This T cell receptor (beta chain) was identified in a study of control samples from healthy donors and cancer patients. Profiling relied on immunoSEQ multiplex PCR, and the TCRdb table lists in-frame clones only, not all of them. The repertoire holds under 200,000 clones, with approximately 96% as singletons. The sequence came from a woman in her twenties or thirties in good health. Sequenced material: blood.

CDR3 nucleotide sequence: TGTGCCAGCAGTGAGGGCGCGGAAGAATACAATGAGCAGTTCTTC. Protein product: CASSEGAEEYNEQFF. The chain links TRBV6-4 to TRBJ2-1; D is unresolved. The CDR3 is 15 amino acids. Germline V gene lookup returns CDR1 MRHNA and CDR2 SNTAGT. The ends were cut back, 3 bases at V and 4 bases at J, with 13 bases in the middle.